Each of the 14 T cell receptor beta chains below was sequenced from the same sample in a study of cytomegalovirus exposure and HLA in healthy donors. The PCR was carried out with 60 Vbeta primers and 13 Jbeta primers. Sequencing was performed with immunoSEQ multiplex PCR; in TCRdb, only in-frame clones are kept and a portion is missing. The top ten hold 4.9% of the sample, which has some 76,000 clones, roughly 70% seen once. Sequenced: PBMCs. Receptor source: a man in his fifties or sixties in good health and CMV-seropositive.

The CDR3 sequence: CATSRDGLAGYLQETQYF. CDR3 nucleotide sequence: TGTGCCACCAGCAGAGATGGGCTAGCGGGTTACTTACAAGAGACCCAGTACTTC. V usage is TRBV15 and J usage is TRBJ2-5; the match to TRBD2 covers 8 bases. The V gene end was trimmed by 0 bases and the J gene end by 2 bases; junction bases not matched to a gene: 11. There are 18 residues in the CDR3. In germline, CDR1 is LNHNV, CDR2 YYDKDF (reference sequence).

This chain connects TRBV7-9 to TRBJ1-2, with 7 bases fitting TRBD1. V was pared by 5 bases and J by 4 bases, with 1 base of the junction left unmatched. The CDR3 is 12 residues long. Germline V CDR1 and CDR2: SEHNR, FQNEAQ (reference sequence). The CDR3 loop reads CASSPGGYGYTF. CDR3 DNA sequence: TGTGCCAGCAGCCCAGGGGGCTATGGCTACACCTTC.

This clone appeared a few times. The J gene is TRBJ2-1, the V gene TRBV7-9; the match to TRBD2 covers 7 bases. The CDR3 spans 12 residues. With V trimmed by 5 bases and J by 15 bases, 10 bases remained unmatched. From germline, CDR1 is SEHNR and CDR2 FQNEAQ (reference sequence). CDR3: CASSSGEGRRFF. The CDR3 coding sequence is TGTGCCAGCAGCAGCGGGGAAGGTAGGCGGTTCTTC.

The V and J genes are TRBV7-2 and TRBJ2-7, with 7 bases aligning to TRBD1. Trimming removed 5 bases from V and 2 bases from J; junction bases left unmatched: 3. The length of the CDR3 is 13 residues. Germline values: CDR1 SGHTA, CDR2 FQGNSA. This chain's CDR3 is CASSDQGAYEQYF. CDR3 coding DNA: TGTGCCAGCAGCGACCAGGGGGCCTACGAGCAGTACTTC.

The chain uses TRBV5-4 and TRBJ2-5, with D hard to call. This CDR3 has 15 amino acids. Trimming took 3 bases from V and 5 from J, leaving 17 bases between them. Per the germline V gene, CDR1 is SGHNT and CDR2 is YYREEE (reference sequence). Here the CDR3 DNA reads TGTGCCAGCAGCTCCCGCTCATCTCCTCGGGAGACCCAGTACTTC. It is translated as CASSSRSSPRETQYF.

This clone was seen a single time. J is TRBJ2-3 and V is TRBV5-1, with 12 positions matching TRBD2. Germline V CDR1 and CDR2: SGHRS, YFSETQ. The CDR3 spans 15 residues. Trimming cost V 5 bases and J 3 bases; bases outside gene matches: 4. Here the CDR3 reads CASRAGTSGTDTQYF. In DNA, the CDR3 is TGCGCCAGCAGAGCCGGGACTAGCGGGACAGATACGCAGTATTTT.

The gene calls are TRBV10-3 and TRBJ1-1; D is unclear. Germline V lookup: CDR1 ENHRY, CDR2 SYGVKD. This CDR3 has 15 amino acids. V was cut by 1 base and J by 4 bases, with 13 bases left in between. CDR3 in DNA: TGTGCCATCAGTGAGTTGGGAGTGGGAGGCACTGAAGCTTTCTTT. Protein sequence: CAISELGVGGTEAFF.

The chain carries TRBV6-4 and TRBJ2-7; TRBD1 aligns across 10 bases. Germline lookup yields CDR1 MRHNA and CDR2 SNTAGT. With V trimmed by 6 bases and J by 4 bases, 9 bases remained unmatched. This CDR3 region has 15 residues. CDR3 protein: CASSLSGTGVYEQYF. DNA of the CDR3: TGTGCCAGCAGCTTGTCCGGGACAGGGGTTTACGAGCAGTACTTC.

The gene calls are TRBV19 and TRBJ2-7; possibly TRBD1 for D (6 bases). This CDR3 comprises 15 residues. V lost 3 bases to trimming and J lost 3 bases, with 15 bases between them. Germline V CDR1 and CDR2: LNHDA, SQIVND (reference sequence). This CDR3 reads CASSMGQGHFYEQYF. Written as DNA, the CDR3 is TGTGCCAGTAGTATGGGCCAGGGACATTTCTACGAGCAGTACTTC.

The chain couples TRBV10-3 to TRBJ2-3; 9 bases are a match to TRBD2. The CDR3 runs 15 residues. The germline V gene encodes CDR1 ENHRY and CDR2 SYGVKD. The V gene end was trimmed by 7 bases and the J gene end by 2 bases; junction bases not matched to a gene: 7. CDR3 nucleotides: TGTGCCATCAACTGGCGGGAGGGAGCCACAGATACGCAGTATTTT. Translation: CAINWREGATDTQYF.

The V gene is TRBV27, the J gene TRBJ2-7, with D uncertain. V shed 4 bases and J shed 1 base, with 11 bases lying between them. This CDR3 comprises 14 residues. CDR1 MNHEY and CDR2 SMNVEV come from the germline V gene (reference sequence). The CDR3 loop is CASSSNAVSYEQYF. The CDR3 DNA is TGTGCCAGCAGTTCAAACGCGGTTTCCTACGAGCAGTACTTC.

This clone occurred a few times. The chain joins TRBV7-8 to TRBJ1-2, with TRBD1 matching over 8 bases. This CDR3 has 13 amino acids. The junction had 7 bases not matched to a gene; V was cut back by 6 bases and J by 7 bases. Germline V gene sequence: CDR1 SGHVS, CDR2 FQNEAQ. The CDR3, as DNA: TGTGCCAGCAGTGACGGACAGGGCTCTGGCTACACCTTC. Residues: CASSDGQGSGYTF.

The chain joins TRBV27 to TRBJ2-6; D may be TRBD2 (5 bases). Germline V lookup: CDR1 MNHEY, CDR2 SMNVEV (reference sequence). With 6 bases removed from V and 3 bases from J, the gap between germline ends came to 15 bases. This CDR3 region has 16 residues. The CDR3 region has the DNA TGTGCCAGCAGCCAGAGTTGGACTTTTGGGGCCAACGTCCTGACTTTC. Residues: CASSQSWTFGANVLTF.

J is TRBJ2-1 and V is TRBV29-1; possibly TRBD2 for D (6 bases). Germline loops: CDR1 SQVTM, CDR2 ANQGSEA. The CDR3 loop spans 13 amino acids. V dropped 4 bases and J dropped 3 bases, with 10 bases sitting between them. CDR3 loop: CSVVGGFYNEQFF. For the CDR3, the DNA is TGCAGCGTTGTTGGGGGGTTCTACAATGAGCAGTTCTTC.